The 21 T cell receptor beta chains presented below share a single source sample, sequenced in a study of blood T cell repertoires in COVID-19. Assay: immunoSEQ multiplex PCR; the TCRdb copy retains only in-frame clones and omits some. Of under 200,000 clones listed, roughly 79% were seen once; the top ten hold 15% to 20%. The sample was peripheral blood. The receptors originated from a man in his fifties or sixties with active or convalescent COVID-19.

This chain joins TRBV6-6 and TRBJ2-7; no reliable D call. Germline CDR1 and CDR2: MNHNY and SVGAGI (reference sequence). V lost 0 bases and J lost 3, with 12 bases in between. The CDR3 has 15 amino acids. The CDR3 nucleotides are TGTGCCAGCAGTTACTCTAACCCCGCAGGCTACGAGCAGTACTTC. Translating gives CASSYSNPAGYEQYF.

The chain recombines TRBV5-1 with TRBJ1-2, with D perhaps TRBD1 (6 bases). The CDR3 is 14 amino acids. Germline CDR1 SGHRS, CDR2 YFSETQ. V was cut by 3 bases and J by 7 bases, with 16 bases left in between. CDR3 DNA: TGCGCCAGCAGCTCGGACTCAGGGGCCTCTGGCTACACCTTC. Translated: CASSSDSGASGYTF.

J is TRBJ2-1 and V is TRBV4-3; 8 nucleotides align to TRBD2. This CDR3 is built from 14 residues. Trimming at V came to 5 bases and at J to 7 bases, leaving 7 bases not matched to a gene. The V gene's germline CDR1 is LGHNA and CDR2 YSLEER. Here the CDR3 DNA reads TGCGCCAGCAGCACAGCTAGCGGGCTAAATGAGCAGTTCTTC. Protein: CASSTASGLNEQFF.

The chain has TRBV4-3 and TRBJ2-1; D is possibly TRBD2 (5 bases). Trimming took 4 bases from V and 3 from J, leaving 10 bases between them. Germline lookup yields CDR1 LGHNA and CDR2 YSLEER. The CDR3 spans 14 residues. The CDR3 is CASSPSTNYNEQFF. The CDR3 DNA sequence: TGCGCCAGCAGCCCCTCGACTAACTACAATGAGCAGTTCTTC.

V and J are TRBV7-2 and TRBJ2-1; 9 nucleotides agree with TRBD1. With V trimmed by 5 bases and J by 3 bases, 8 bases remained unmatched. The CDR3 runs to 16 residues. Germline CDR1 and CDR2: SGHTA and FQGNSA. CDR3 region: CASSPRPTGGYNEQFF. In DNA, the CDR3 is TGTGCCAGCAGCCCCCGTCCGACAGGGGGCTACAATGAGCAGTTCTTC.

V and J are TRBV7-8 and TRBJ1-1; 7 bases align to TRBD1. CDR1 is SGHVS, CDR2 FQNEAQ, per germline. V was clipped by 3 bases and J by 3 bases; unmatched bases: 1. The CDR3 is 13 amino acids. This chain's CDR3 is CASSFGTDTEAFF. CDR3 coding DNA: TGTGCCAGCAGCTTCGGGACAGACACTGAAGCTTTCTTT.

The chain carries TRBV28 and TRBJ1-5; 8 nucleotides agree with TRBD1. V lost 6 bases and J lost 2; bases outside the gene matches: 15. The CDR3 has 18 amino acids. Germline values: CDR1 MDHEN, CDR2 SYDVKM. CDR3 coding DNA: TGTGCCAGCAGCTCTGGACAGGGCGGGTTGTGGGGCAATCAGCCCCAGCATTTT. Protein: CASSSGQGGLWGNQPQHF.

V is TRBV18 and J is TRBJ1-5; D may be TRBD1 (6 bases). CDR3 length equals 12 residues. Looked up from germline, CDR1 is KGHSH and CDR2 is LQKENI. The V end lost 5 bases, the J end lost 11 bases, and 13 bases lay between the germline ends. The CDR3 DNA sequence: TGTGCCAGCTCATCAATACAGGGAACCCAGCATTTT. Residues: CASSSIQGTQHF.

The chain couples TRBV5-5 to TRBJ1-1, with a possible D match to TRBD1 (6 bases). CDR1 SGHKS and CDR2 YYEKEE come from the germline V gene (reference sequence). The CDR3 has 14 amino acids. Trimming stripped 4 bases from V and 5 bases from J, with 15 bases between. CDR3 in DNA: TGTGCCAGCAGCACGGACAGACTGAGGACTGAAGCTTTCTTT. Its translation: CASSTDRLRTEAFF.

This clone was recorded only once. This chain uses TRBV5-8 with TRBJ1-5; TRBD1 agrees at 8 bases. The CDR3 length is 15 residues. Per germline, CDR1 SGHTS and CDR2 YDEGEE. Trimming took 7 bases from V and 4 from J; bases not matched to a gene: 10. In DNA form, the CDR3 reads TGTGCCAGCGGCTCAGGGACAGGTCAAAATCAGCCCCAGCATTTT. Translation gives CASGSGTGQNQPQHF.

On this clone itself: One junction end disagrees with the germline gene, perhaps due to a read error. The chain has TRBV5-5 and TRBJ2-7, with 7 bases lining up with TRBD1. The CDR3 runs to 14 residues. Germline V gene data show CDR1 as SGHKS and CDR2 as YYEKEE (reference sequence). CDR3 loop: CASSETGNSHEQYF. The CDR3 DNA is TGTGCCAGCAGCGAGACAGGGAACTCCCACGAGCAGTACTTC.

The chain recombines TRBV12-3 or TRBV12-4 with TRBJ2-1; D unresolved. Trimming pared 1 base from V and 3 bases from J, leaving 4 bases between. This CDR3 has 13 residues. The chain's CDR3 is CASSLVNYNEQFF. The DNA for the CDR3 is TGTGCCAGCAGTTTAGTCAACTACAATGAGCAGTTCTTC.

The chain recombines TRBV29-1 with TRBJ1-1; D gene ambiguous. Deletions cut 1 base from V and 7 bases from J, with 13 bases between. The CDR3 length is 13 residues. CDR1 SQVTM and CDR2 ANQGSEA come from the germline V gene. The DNA for the CDR3 is TGCAGCGTTGAAGGCGGAGGGTTTTATGAAGCTTTCTTT. This codes for CSVEGGGFYEAFF.

The chain carries TRBV9 and TRBJ2-5, with D perhaps TRBD2 (6 bases). The germline V gene encodes CDR1 SGDLS and CDR2 YYNGEE. The CDR3 sequence is 16 residues long. Trimming removed 2 bases from V and 5 bases from J, with 19 bases in between. The CDR3 DNA sequence: TGTGCCAGCAGCGTGAGGATCTCCGCTGCGGGGGAGACCCAGTACTTC. Its protein is CASSVRISAAGETQYF. Filled out from reference TRBV9 and TRBJ2-5, the complete variable domain reads DSGVTQTPKHLITATGQRVTLRCSPRSGDLSVYWYQQSLDQGLQFLIQYYNGEERAKGNILERFSAQQFPDLHSELNLSSLELGDSALYFCASSVRISAAGETQYFGPGTRLLVL.

The chain combines TRBV5-1 with TRBJ2-3; the match to TRBD2 covers 9 bases. Germline assignment: CDR1 SGHRS and CDR2 YFSETQ. V was clipped by 2 bases and J by 5 bases; unmatched bases: 6. This CDR3 has 15 amino acids. CDR3 DNA: TGCGCCAGCAGCTTTCGCGGGAGGGCCGGAGATACGCAGTATTTT. Protein sequence: CASSFRGRAGDTQYF.

The V and J genes are TRBV6-6 and TRBJ2-1; possibly TRBD2 for D (7 bases). Trimming removed 10 bases from V and 9 bases from J, with 25 bases in between. CDR3 size: 15 residues. Germline assignment: CDR1 MNHNY and CDR2 SVGAGI (reference sequence). The CDR3 nucleotides read TGTGCCACAATCGAGGGGGGGACTCCTGGGACTGAGCAGTTCTTC. Its translation: CATIEGGTPGTEQFF.

This chain joins TRBV5-1 and TRBJ2-1; 7 bases line up with TRBD2. J gave up 9 bases and V 0 bases, and 6 bases lay outside the gene matches. CDR3 length: 14 amino acids. Per germline, CDR1 SGHRS and CDR2 YFSETQ. This CDR3 is CASSLAVGEGEQFF. The CDR3 DNA is TGCGCCAGCAGCTTGGCCGTCGGGGAGGGTGAGCAGTTCTTC.

The V and J genes are TRBV6-5 and TRBJ2-3, with D possibly matching TRBD2 (5 bases). The V gene lost 6 bases and the J gene lost 0 bases, with 13 bases spanning the gap. The CDR3 sequence is 15 residues long. Germline CDR1 and CDR2: MNHEY and SVGAGI. CDR3 DNA sequence: TGTGCCAGCAGGAGGGCTGGCTCTAGCACAGATACGCAGTATTTT. Translation gives CASRRAGSSTDTQYF.

This clone came up a few times. The chain uses TRBV30 and TRBJ1-2; D is unclear. The germline V gene encodes CDR1 GTSNPN and CDR2 SVGIG (reference sequence). V lost 4 bases, J lost 5 bases, and 17 bases lay in between. CDR3 length: 14 residues. The CDR3 reads CAWTLVNLRYGYTF. CDR3 sequence (DNA): TGTGCCTGGACCCTAGTTAACCTCCGTTATGGCTACACCTTC. The full variable domain, completed using reference TRBV30 and TRBJ1-2, is SQTIHQWPATLVQPVGSPLSLECTVEGTSNPNLYWYRQAAGRGLQLLFYSVGIGQISSEVPQNLSASRPQDRQFILSSKKLLLSDSGFYLCAWTLVNLRYGYTFGSGTRLTVV.

V is TRBV28 and J is TRBJ1-2; D possibly corresponds to TRBD1 (5 bases). Trimming shortened V by 4 bases and J by 4 bases, and 10 bases separated the two germline ends. Germline loops: CDR1 MDHEN, CDR2 SYDVKM. The CDR3 sequence is 13 residues long. Here the CDR3 DNA reads TGTGCCAGCAGTTCACACAGGATCTATGGCTACACCTTC. It yields the protein CASSSHRIYGYTF.

This chain connects TRBV7-8 to TRBJ2-5; 10 bases are a match to TRBD2. The CDR3 runs to 15 residues. V dropped 5 bases and J dropped 4; count of bases not matched to a gene: 7. From germline, CDR1 is SGHVS and CDR2 FQNEAQ. CDR3 nucleotides: TGTGCCAGCAGCCCCAGCGGGAGGGCCGGAGAGACCCAGTACTTC. Its protein is CASSPSGRAGETQYF.